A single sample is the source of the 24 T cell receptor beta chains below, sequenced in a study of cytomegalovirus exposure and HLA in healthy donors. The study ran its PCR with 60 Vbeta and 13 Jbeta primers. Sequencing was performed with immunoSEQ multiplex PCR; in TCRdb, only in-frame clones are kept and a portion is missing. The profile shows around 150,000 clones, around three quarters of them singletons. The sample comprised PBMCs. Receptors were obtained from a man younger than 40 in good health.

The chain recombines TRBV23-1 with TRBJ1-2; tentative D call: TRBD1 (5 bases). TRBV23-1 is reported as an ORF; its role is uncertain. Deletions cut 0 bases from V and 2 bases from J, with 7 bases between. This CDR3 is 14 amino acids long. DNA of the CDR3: TGCGCCAGCAGTCAATCGGGGGGGAACTATGGCTACACCTTC. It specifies CASSQSGGNYGYTF.

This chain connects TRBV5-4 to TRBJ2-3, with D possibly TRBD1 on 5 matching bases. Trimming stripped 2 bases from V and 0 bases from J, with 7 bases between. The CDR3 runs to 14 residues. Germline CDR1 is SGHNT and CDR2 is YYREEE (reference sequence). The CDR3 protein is CASSFAGSTDTQYF. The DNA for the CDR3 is TGTGCCAGCAGCTTTGCAGGGAGCACAGATACGCAGTATTTT.

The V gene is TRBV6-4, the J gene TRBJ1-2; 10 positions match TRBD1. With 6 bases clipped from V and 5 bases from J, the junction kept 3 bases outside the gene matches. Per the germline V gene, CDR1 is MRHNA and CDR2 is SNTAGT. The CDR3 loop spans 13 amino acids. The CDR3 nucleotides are TGTGCCAGCAGGCCGGGACAGGGGTATGGCTACACCTTC. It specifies CASRPGQGYGYTF.

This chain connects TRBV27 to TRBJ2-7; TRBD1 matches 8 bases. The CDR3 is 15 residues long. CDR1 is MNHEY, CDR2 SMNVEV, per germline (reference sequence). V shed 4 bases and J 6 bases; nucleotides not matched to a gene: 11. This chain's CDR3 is CASSSSWTGFVEQYF. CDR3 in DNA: TGTGCCAGCAGTTCCTCTTGGACAGGGTTCGTCGAGCAGTACTTC.

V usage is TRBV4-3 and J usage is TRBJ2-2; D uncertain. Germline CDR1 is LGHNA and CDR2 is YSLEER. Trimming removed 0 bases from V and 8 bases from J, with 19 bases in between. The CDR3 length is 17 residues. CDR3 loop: CASSQDKQPPFRGELFF. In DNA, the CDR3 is TGCGCCAGCAGCCAAGATAAACAGCCTCCTTTTAGAGGGGAGCTGTTTTTT.

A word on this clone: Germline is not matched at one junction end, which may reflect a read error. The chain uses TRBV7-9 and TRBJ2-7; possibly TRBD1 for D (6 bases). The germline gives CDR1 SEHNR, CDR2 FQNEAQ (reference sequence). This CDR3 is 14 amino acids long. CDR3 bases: TGTGCCAGCAGCTCCTGGGACACACTCTACGAGCGGTACTTC. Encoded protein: CASSSWDTLYERYF.

CDR3 coding DNA: TGTGCCAGTAGTCCGGGCGGGGCTTGGTACAATGAGCAGTTCTTC. Protein product: CASSPGGAWYNEQFF. The rearrangement links TRBV19 to TRBJ2-1, with D perhaps TRBD2 (6 bases). The CDR3 contains 15 residues. V was pared by 5 bases and J by 4 bases, with 15 bases between. In germline, CDR1 is LNHDA, CDR2 SQIVND (reference sequence).

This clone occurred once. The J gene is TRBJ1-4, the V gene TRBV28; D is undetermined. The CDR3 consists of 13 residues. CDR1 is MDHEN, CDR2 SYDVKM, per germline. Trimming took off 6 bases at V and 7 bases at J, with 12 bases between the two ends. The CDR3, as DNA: TGTGCCAGCAGCCCCCCCCGGAGTGAAAAACTGTTTTTT. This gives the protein CASSPPRSEKLFF.

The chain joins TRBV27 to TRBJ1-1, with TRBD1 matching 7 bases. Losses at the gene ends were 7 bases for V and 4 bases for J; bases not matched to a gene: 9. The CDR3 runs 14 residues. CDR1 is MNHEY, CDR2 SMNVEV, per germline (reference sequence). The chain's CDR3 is CASTPGGTSTEAFF. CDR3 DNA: TGTGCCAGCACCCCAGGGGGGACGAGCACTGAAGCTTTCTTT.

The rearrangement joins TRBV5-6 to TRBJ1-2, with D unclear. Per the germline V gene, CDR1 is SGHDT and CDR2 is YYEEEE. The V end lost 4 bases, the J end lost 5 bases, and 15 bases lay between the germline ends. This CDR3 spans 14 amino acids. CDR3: CASSPPWPSYGYTF. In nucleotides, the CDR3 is TGTGCCAGCAGCCCCCCTTGGCCAAGTTATGGCTACACCTTC.

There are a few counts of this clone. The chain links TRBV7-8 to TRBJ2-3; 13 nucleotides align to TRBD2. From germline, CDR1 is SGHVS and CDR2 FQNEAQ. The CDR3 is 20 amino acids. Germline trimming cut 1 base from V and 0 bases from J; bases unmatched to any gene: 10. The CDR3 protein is CASSLGLAGGGVASTDTQYF. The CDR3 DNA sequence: TGTGCCAGCAGCTTAGGACTAGCGGGAGGAGGAGTAGCTAGCACAGATACGCAGTATTTT.

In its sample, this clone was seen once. CDR3 sequence: CASSALGWTGNEQFF. CDR3 DNA: TGTGCCAGCAGCGCACTGGGGTGGACAGGCAATGAGCAGTTCTTC. This chain connects TRBV9 to TRBJ2-1; 7 positions agree with TRBD1. The CDR3 is made up of 15 amino acids. Germline loops: CDR1 SGDLS, CDR2 YYNGEE. Losses at the gene ends were 3 bases for V and 6 bases for J; bases not matched to a gene: 9.

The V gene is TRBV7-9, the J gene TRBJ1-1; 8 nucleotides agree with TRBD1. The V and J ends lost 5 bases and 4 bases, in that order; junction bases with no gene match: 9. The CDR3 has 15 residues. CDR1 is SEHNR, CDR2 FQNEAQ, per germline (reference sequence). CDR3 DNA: TGTGCCAGCAGCCAATGGACAGGGCGGAGCACTGAAGCTTTCTTT. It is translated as CASSQWTGRSTEAFF.

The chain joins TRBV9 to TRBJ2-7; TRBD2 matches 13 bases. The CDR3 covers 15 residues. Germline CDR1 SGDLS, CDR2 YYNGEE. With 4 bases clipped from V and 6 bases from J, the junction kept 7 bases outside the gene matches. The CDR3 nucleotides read TGTGCCAGCAGCCCCCGACTAGCGGGAGGCCTCGAGCAGTACTTC. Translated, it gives CASSPRLAGGLEQYF.

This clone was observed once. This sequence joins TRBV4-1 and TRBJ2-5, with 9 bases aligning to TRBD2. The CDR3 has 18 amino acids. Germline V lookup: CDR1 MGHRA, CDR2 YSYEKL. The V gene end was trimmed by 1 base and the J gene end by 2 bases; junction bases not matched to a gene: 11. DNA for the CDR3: TGCGCCAGCAGCCAAGCTCCCGGAGCGGGAGGAGGGCAAGAGACCCAGTACTTC. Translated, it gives CASSQAPGAGGGQETQYF.

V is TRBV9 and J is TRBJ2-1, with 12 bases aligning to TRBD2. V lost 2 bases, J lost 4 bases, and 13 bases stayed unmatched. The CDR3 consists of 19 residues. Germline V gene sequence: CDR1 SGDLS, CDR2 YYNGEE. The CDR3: CASSVRLASGRVGYNEQFF. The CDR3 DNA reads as TGTGCCAGCAGCGTTCGACTGGCTAGCGGGAGGGTAGGGTACAATGAGCAGTTCTTC.

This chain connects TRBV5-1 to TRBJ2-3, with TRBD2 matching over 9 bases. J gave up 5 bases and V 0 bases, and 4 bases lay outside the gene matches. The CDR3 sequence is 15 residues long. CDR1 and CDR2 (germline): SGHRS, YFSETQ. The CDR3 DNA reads TGCGCCAGCAGCTTGGATAGCGGGAGTAGAGATACGCAGTATTTT. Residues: CASSLDSGSRDTQYF. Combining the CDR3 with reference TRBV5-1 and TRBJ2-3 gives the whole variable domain KAGVTQTPRYLIKTRGQQVTLSCSPISGHRSVSWYQQTPGQGLQFLFEYFSETQRNKGNFPGRFSGRQFSNSRSEMNVSTLELGDSALYLCASSLDSGSRDTQYFGPGTRLTVL.

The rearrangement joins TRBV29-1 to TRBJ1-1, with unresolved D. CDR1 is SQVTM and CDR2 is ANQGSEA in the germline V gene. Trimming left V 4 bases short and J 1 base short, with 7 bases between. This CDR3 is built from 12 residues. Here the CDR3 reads CSVGPENTEAFF. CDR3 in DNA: TGCAGCGTTGGGCCCGAGAACACTGAAGCTTTCTTT.

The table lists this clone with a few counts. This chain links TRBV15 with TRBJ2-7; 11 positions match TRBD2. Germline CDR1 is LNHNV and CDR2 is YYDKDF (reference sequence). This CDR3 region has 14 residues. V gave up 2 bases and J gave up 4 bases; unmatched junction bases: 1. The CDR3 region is CATSRTSGSYEQYF. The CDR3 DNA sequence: TGTGCCACCAGCAGAACTAGCGGGAGTTACGAGCAGTACTTC.

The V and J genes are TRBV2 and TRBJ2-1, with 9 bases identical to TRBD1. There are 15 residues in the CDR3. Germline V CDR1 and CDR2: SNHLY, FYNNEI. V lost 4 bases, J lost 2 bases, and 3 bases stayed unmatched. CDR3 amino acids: CASSGGTGPYNEQFF. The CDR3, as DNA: TGTGCCAGCAGTGGAGGGACAGGGCCCTACAATGAGCAGTTCTTC.

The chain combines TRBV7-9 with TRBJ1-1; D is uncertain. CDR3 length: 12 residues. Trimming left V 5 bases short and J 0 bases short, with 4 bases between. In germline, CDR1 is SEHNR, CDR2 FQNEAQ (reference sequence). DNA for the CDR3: TGTGCCAGCAGCCCTCTGAACACTGAAGCTTTCTTT. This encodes CASSPLNTEAFF. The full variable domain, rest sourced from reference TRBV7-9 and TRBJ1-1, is DTGVSQNPRHKITKRGQNVTFRCDPISEHNRLYWYRQTLGQGPEFLTYFQNEAQLEKSRLLSDRFSAERPKGSFSTLEIQRTEQGDSAMYLCASSPLNTEAFFGQGTRLTVV.

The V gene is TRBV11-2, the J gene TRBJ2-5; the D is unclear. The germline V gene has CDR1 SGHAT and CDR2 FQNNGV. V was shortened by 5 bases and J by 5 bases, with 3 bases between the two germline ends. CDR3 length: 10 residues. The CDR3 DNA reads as TGTGCCAGCAGCCGGGAGACCCAGTACTTC. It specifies CASSRETQYF.

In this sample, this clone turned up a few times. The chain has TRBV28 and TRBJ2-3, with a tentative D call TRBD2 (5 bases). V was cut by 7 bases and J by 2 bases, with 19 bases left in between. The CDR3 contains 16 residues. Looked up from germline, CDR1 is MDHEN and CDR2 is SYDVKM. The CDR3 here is CASTPRGTGDTDTQYF. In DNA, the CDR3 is TGTGCCAGCACCCCCCGGGGAACCGGCGACACAGATACGCAGTATTTT. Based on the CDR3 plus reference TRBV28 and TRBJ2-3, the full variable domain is DVKVTQSSRYLVKRTGEKVFLECVQDMDHENMFWYRQDPGLGLRLIYFSYDVKMKEKGDIPEGYSVSREKKERFSLILESASTNQTSMYLCASTPRGTGDTDTQYFGPGTRLTVL.

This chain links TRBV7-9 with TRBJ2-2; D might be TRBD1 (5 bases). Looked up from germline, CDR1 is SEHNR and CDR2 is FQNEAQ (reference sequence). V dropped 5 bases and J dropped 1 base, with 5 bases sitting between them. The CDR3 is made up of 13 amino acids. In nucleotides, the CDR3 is TGTGCCAGCAGCCAGGGGAACACCGGGGAGCTGTTTTTT. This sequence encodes CASSQGNTGELFF.